This TCR beta chain was profiled in a study of lymphopenia after photon versus proton radiotherapy. Broader study findings: Survival link was tested only in deceased patients; proton benefit remains a possibility. Oligoclonal CD8+ Temra expansion after nadir drove photon patients' diversity drop. Under photons, naive T cells and diversity fell while effector/memory populations rose. Larger post-nadir TCR diversity loss correlated inversely with survival in deceased patients.

This clone was detected only once. The target antigen is unknown. V shed 3 bases and J shed 0 bases, with 12 bases lying between them. Germline CDR1 and CDR2: SGHRS and YFSETQ. The CDR3 totals 15 residues. Clones were sequenced by immunoSEQ multiplex PCR, and TCRdb holds only the in-frame ones, with some missing. In the table there are roughly 41,000 clones, around 85% of which are singletons. This TCR came from a man in his forties or fifties with gastric cancer. V usage is TRBV5-1 and J usage is TRBJ1-1; D not certain. Sample: peripheral blood, taken from a patient treated with photon-based radiotherapy. CDR3: CASSSQPTVNTEAFF. The DNA for the CDR3 is TGCGCCAGCAGCTCCCAACCAACAGTGAACACTGAAGCTTTCTTT.